This T cell receptor beta chain was recorded in a study of early T cells in non-severe SARS-CoV-2 infection. The CDR3 contains 15 residues. Germline loops: CDR1 SNHLY, CDR2 FYNNEI. The trim removed 8 bases at V and 3 bases at J, leaving 9 bases unmatched. TCRdb re-analysed the 5' RACE reads in MiXCR, keeping a single row per CDR3 protein. The sample lists more than 20,000 distinct CDR3 sequences, 4.2% occurring once. Sequenced material: whole blood. This clonotype originated in an adult who was a healthcare worker with PCR-confirmed SARS-CoV-2 infection or an uninfected control (not recorded which). This chain links TRBV2 with TRBJ2-2, with TRBD2 identical over 7 bases. CDR3 in amino acids: CASEGSGTHTGELFF. The DNA for the CDR3 is TGTGCCAGCGAGGGCAGCGGGACTCACACCGGGGAGCTGTTTTTT.